The 2 T cell receptor beta chains below come from one sample, sequenced in a study of OX40 agonist ivuxolimab in advanced cancers. Clones were sequenced by immunoSEQ multiplex PCR, and TCRdb holds only the in-frame ones, with some missing. The data contain roughly 75,000 clones, roughly nine tenths of them singletons. The source material was CD4+ or CD8+ T cells sorted from blood, sampled in a trial of the OX40 agonist ivuxolimab. These receptors were obtained from an adult with an advanced solid tumor such as melanoma, head and neck, liver or kidney cancer.

The chain links TRBV29-1 to TRBJ2-7; 11 bases are shared with TRBD2. Per germline, CDR1 SQVTM and CDR2 ANQGSEA. The CDR3 is 14 amino acids. V shed 5 bases, J shed 1 base, and the junction held 4 bases outside the gene matches. CDR3 in amino acids: CSVLLAGGSYEQYF. In DNA form, the CDR3 reads TGCAGCGTTCTCCTAGCGGGGGGATCCTACGAGCAGTACTTC.

This chain joins TRBV5-8 and TRBJ1-2; perhaps TRBD1 as D (5 bases). The CDR3 runs to 13 residues. V lost 2 bases and J lost 7, with 12 bases in between. Germline V CDR1 and CDR2: SGHTS, YDEGEE. The CDR3 DNA reads TGTGCCAGCAGCTTAACCGGGGCTGGTGGCTACACCTTC. Amino acids: CASSLTGAGGYTF.